The 23 T cell receptor beta chains presented below share a single source sample, sequenced in a study of cytomegalovirus exposure and HLA in healthy donors. The study ran its PCR with 60 Vbeta and 13 Jbeta primers. Method: immunoSEQ multiplex PCR; TCRdb's copy keeps in-frame clones and lacks some. Of more than 100,000 clones listed, about 80% are singletons. The sample comprised PBMCs. These receptors came from a woman aged 35 to 49 in good health and CMV-seropositive.

The V call is TRBV6-5, the J call TRBJ2-7, with 7 bases matching TRBD1. V gave up 6 bases and J gave up 4 bases; unmatched junction bases: 12. CDR1 MNHEY and CDR2 SVGAGI come from the germline V gene. The CDR3 loop spans 15 amino acids. CDR3 loop: CASSPGRGGGYEQYF. CDR3 sequence (DNA): TGTGCCAGCAGCCCGGGGAGAGGGGGCGGTTACGAGCAGTACTTC.

CDR3 nucleotides: TGCGCCAGCAGCCAAACCACGGGGGGCCAAAACATTCAGTACTTC. As protein: CASSQTTGGQNIQYF. V gene TRBV5-1 combines with J gene TRBJ2-4; weak D call: TRBD2 (7 bases). The ends were cut back, 4 bases at V and 5 bases at J, with 16 bases in the middle. Germline CDR1 SGHRS, CDR2 YFSETQ. The CDR3 has 15 amino acids.

The V and J genes are TRBV30 and TRBJ2-5, with D maybe TRBD1 (6 bases). The DNA end favors TRBJ2-7, so the J call may be wrong. CDR3 size: 14 residues. The germline CDR1 and CDR2 sequences are GTSNPN and SVGIG (reference sequence). The CDR3 DNA reads as TGTGCCTCCTCTCCGGGACATCCCTCCTACGAGCAGTACTTC. This gives the protein CASSPGHPSYEQYF.

The chain recombines TRBV5-1 with TRBJ2-3, with 7 nucleotides matching TRBD1. V dropped 0 bases and J dropped 0; count of bases not matched to a gene: 4. The CDR3 loop spans 16 amino acids. The germline V gene encodes CDR1 SGHRS and CDR2 YFSETQ. The CDR3 is CASSLEGQISTDTQYF. For the CDR3, the DNA is TGCGCCAGCAGCTTGGAGGGACAGATTAGCACAGATACGCAGTATTTT.

This clone came up a few times. The chain recombines TRBV2 with TRBJ1-1; D not certain. CDR3 size: 14 residues. The germline CDR1 and CDR2 sequences are SNHLY and FYNNEI. V was trimmed by 2 bases and J by 1 base, leaving 8 bases between them. The CDR3 bases are TGTGCCAGCAGTGAATATCGGAGGAACACTGAAGCTTTCTTT. Its translation is CASSEYRRNTEAFF.

The gene calls are TRBV6-1 and TRBJ2-2, with D possibly matching TRBD1 (6 bases). Per the germline V gene, CDR1 is MNHNS and CDR2 is SASEGT. The CDR3 is made up of 16 amino acids. Trimming stripped 4 bases from V and 1 base from J, with 13 bases between. This CDR3 reads CASSARDTWNTGELFF. CDR3 bases: TGTGCCAGCAGTGCTCGGGACACTTGGAACACCGGGGAGCTGTTTTTT.

In the case of this clone: At one end the junction does not follow the germline gene, possibly because of a read error. DNA of the CDR3: TGTGCTAGCAGCCCCATCGACTATCCAACCTGGACCGGGGAGCTGTTTTTT. This encodes CASSPIDYPTWTGELFF. The V and J genes are TRBV7-7 and TRBJ2-2; D might be TRBD2 (5 bases). This CDR3 region has 17 residues. CDR1 is SSHAT and CDR2 is FNYEAQ in the germline V gene (reference sequence).

The rearrangement uses TRBV7-3 and TRBJ2-3; D is unresolved. Germline V CDR1 and CDR2: SGHTA, FQGTGA. This CDR3 has 15 amino acids. V lost 4 bases to trimming and J lost 0 bases, with 11 bases between them. The CDR3 nucleotides are TGTGCCAGCAGCTCCGGCCCGACTAGCACAGATACGCAGTATTTT. This translates into CASSSGPTSTDTQYF.

This chain links TRBV5-4 with TRBJ1-1; D may be TRBD1 (5 bases). The CDR3 totals 14 residues. V was cut by 4 bases and J by 3 bases, with 13 bases left in between. Germline V gene data show CDR1 as SGHNT and CDR2 as YYREEE (reference sequence). In DNA, the CDR3 is TGTGCCAGCAGCCGCGGAGGAGGGGACACTGAAGCTTTCTTT. It is translated as CASSRGGGDTEAFF.

This rearrangement joins TRBV4-2 to TRBJ2-7; D is perhaps TRBD1 (6 bases). The CDR3 is 16 residues long. CDR1 and CDR2 from the germline V gene are LGHNA and YNFKEQ. Trimming removed 4 bases at V and 1 base at J, with 17 bases between. The DNA for the CDR3 is TGTGCCAGCAGCCCTTGGGGCCAGGGGTTTTCCTACGAGCAGTACTTC. Encoded protein: CASSPWGQGFSYEQYF.

V is TRBV10-3 and J is TRBJ2-3; 7 bases agree with TRBD1. V dropped 6 bases and J dropped 2; count of bases not matched to a gene: 11. The germline gives CDR1 ENHRY, CDR2 SYGVKD. CDR3 size: 16 residues. The CDR3: CAISPLTGLNTDTQYF. CDR3 DNA: TGTGCCATCAGCCCTCTGACAGGGTTGAACACAGATACGCAGTATTTT.

The gene calls are TRBV6-1 and TRBJ2-2; TRBD2 matches 9 bases. Germline assignment: CDR1 MNHNS and CDR2 SASEGT. The trim removed 4 bases at V and 4 bases at J, leaving 13 bases unmatched. CDR3 size: 18 residues. This CDR3 is CASSGRSGAGGITGELFF. CDR3 nucleotides: TGTGCCAGCAGTGGGAGATCGGGGGCGGGGGGGATCACCGGGGAGCTGTTTTTT.

The V and J genes are TRBV10-3 and TRBJ1-1, with D uncertain. Per the germline V gene, CDR1 is ENHRY and CDR2 is SYGVKD. Trimming removed 10 bases from V and 2 bases from J, with 11 bases in between. The CDR3 is made up of 12 amino acids. The CDR3 DNA reads as TGTGCCACCCTAAATTTAAACACTGAAGCTTTCTTT. Protein: CATLNLNTEAFF.

The rearrangement uses TRBV27 and TRBJ1-1; D call uncertain. V lost 6 bases and J lost 3, with 17 bases in between. The CDR3 length is 15 residues. Germline V gene lookup returns CDR1 MNHEY and CDR2 SMNVEV (reference sequence). CDR3: CASSRRVGSYTEAFF. The DNA of the CDR3 is TGTGCCAGCAGCCGCCGGGTAGGCAGCTACACTGAAGCTTTCTTT.

The chain combines TRBV19 with TRBJ1-4, with TRBD1 matching over 9 bases. Looked up from germline, CDR1 is LNHDA and CDR2 is SQIVND (reference sequence). J was trimmed by 10 bases and V by 5 bases; bases with no gene match: 14. The CDR3 covers 16 residues. As DNA, the CDR3 is TGTGCCAGTAGTTCCTCCGGGACAGGGTTGGTAGGAAAACTGTTTTTT. It is translated as CASSSSGTGLVGKLFF.

This clone was seen more than once but under ten times. The chain carries TRBV7-9 and TRBJ2-1, with 12 positions matching TRBD2. Losses at the gene ends were 1 base for V and 10 bases for J; bases not matched to a gene: 2. This CDR3 spans 14 amino acids. Germline assignment: CDR1 SEHNR and CDR2 FQNEAQ (reference sequence). CDR3 sequence (DNA): TGTGCCAGCAGCTTAGGAGGACTAGCGGGAGAGCAGTTCTTC. It encodes CASSLGGLAGEQFF.

The J gene is TRBJ1-2, the V gene TRBV5-1; tentatively, D is TRBD1 (6 bases). The CDR3 extends over 14 amino acids. Germline V lookup: CDR1 SGHRS, CDR2 YFSETQ. The ends were cut back, 3 bases at V and 6 bases at J, with 15 bases in the middle. The CDR3 spells CASSYGQSPDGYTF. CDR3 coding DNA: TGCGCCAGCAGCTACGGACAGAGCCCCGATGGCTACACCTTC.

This clone has just a few counts. The J gene is TRBJ1-1, the V gene TRBV5-4; TRBD1 matches at 9 bases. This CDR3 contains 12 residues. The germline CDR1 and CDR2 sequences are SGHNT and YYREEE (reference sequence). V was clipped by 3 bases and J by 7 bases; unmatched bases: 1. The CDR3, as DNA: TGTGCCAGCAGCTGGACAGGGGTTGAAGCTTTCTTT. Translation: CASSWTGVEAFF.

The chain is built from TRBV15 and TRBJ1-4; D remains unclear. The CDR3 runs to 13 residues. The germline V gene has CDR1 LNHNV and CDR2 YYDKDF (reference sequence). V dropped 7 bases and J dropped 4 bases, with 10 bases sitting between them. CDR3 nucleotide sequence: TGTGCCACCAAGAGCGACCTTAATGAAAAACTGTTTTTT. Translating gives CATKSDLNEKLFF.

V and J are TRBV4-2 and TRBJ2-1; 13 nucleotides line up with TRBD2. With V trimmed by 4 bases and J by 5 bases, 5 bases remained unmatched. The germline V gene encodes CDR1 LGHNA and CDR2 YNFKEQ. The CDR3 runs to 16 residues. CDR3 in DNA: TGTGCCAGCAGCCCAGTGACTAGCGGGGGGAACAATGAGCAGTTCTTC. Translation gives CASSPVTSGGNNEQFF.

The chain is built from TRBV29-1 and TRBJ1-2, with 8 nucleotides matching TRBD1. CDR3 size: 14 residues. The J segment lost 2 bases and the V segment lost 7 bases, leaving 9 bases of the junction unmatched. Germline-derived CDR1 and CDR2 are SQVTM and ANQGSEA. CDR3 DNA sequence: TGCAGCGCTGACAAACAGGGGGAGAACTATGGCTACACCTTC. This translates into CSADKQGENYGYTF.

This chain uses TRBV29-1 with TRBJ2-7; D may be TRBD2 (5 bases). Trimming cost V 5 bases and J 5 bases, with 16 bases left between them. The CDR3 has 13 amino acids. Germline V CDR1 and CDR2: SQVTM, ANQGSEA. The DNA of the CDR3 is TGCAGCGTTTTGTGGAGGATCGGAGACGAGCAGTACTTC. It codes for CSVLWRIGDEQYF.

V usage is TRBV10-1 and J usage is TRBJ2-6; possibly TRBD1 for D (5 bases). Per the germline V gene, CDR1 is WNHNN and CDR2 is SYGVQD (reference sequence). The V end lost 7 bases, the J end lost 2 bases, and 12 bases lay between the germline ends. The CDR3 has 15 residues. CDR3 protein: CASTARAAGANVLTF. The CDR3 region has the DNA TGCGCCAGCACCGCCAGGGCGGCTGGGGCCAACGTCCTGACTTTC.